This is a list of T cell receptor beta chains from one sample in a study of blood T cell repertoires in COVID-19. The data were produced by immunoSEQ multiplex PCR, yet TCRdb's version contains in-frame clones alone and is incomplete. Of tens of thousands of clones in the sample, 79% were seen once. Sequencing was carried out using peripheral blood. These TCRs come from a man aged 55-75 years with active or convalescent COVID-19. The CDR3 runs from the conserved cysteine through the conserved F or W. Each record gives: V gene, J gene, D gene, CDR3 protein. D genes are given only for firm matches.

v_gene: TRBV9; j_gene: TRBJ2-1; d_gene: NA; CDR3aa: CASSVGTASYNEQFF
v_gene: TRBV10-3; j_gene: TRBJ2-6; d_gene: TRBD2; CDR3aa: CAIRGDGSSGANVLTF
v_gene: TRBV27; j_gene: TRBJ1-2; d_gene: TRBD1; CDR3aa: CASRSTGSYGYTF
v_gene: TRBV3-1/TRBV3-2; j_gene: TRBJ1-2; d_gene: TRBD1; CDR3aa: CASSQGTGDGYTF
v_gene: TRBV5-1; j_gene: TRBJ1-5; d_gene: NA; CDR3aa: CASSLGDYSNQPQHF
v_gene: TRBV11-2; j_gene: TRBJ2-3; d_gene: TRBD1; CDR3aa: CASSLGQSDTQYF
v_gene: TRBV5-4; j_gene: TRBJ1-3; d_gene: NA; CDR3aa: CASSLGGSGNTIYF
v_gene: TRBV19; j_gene: TRBJ1-1; d_gene: NA; CDR3aa: CASRNRETEAFF
v_gene: TRBV28; j_gene: TRBJ1-5; d_gene: NA; CDR3aa: CASGEVDQPQHF
v_gene: TRBV5-1; j_gene: TRBJ1-6; d_gene: NA; CDR3aa: CASSLDRATNSPLHF
v_gene: TRBV19; j_gene: TRBJ2-3; d_gene: TRBD1; CDR3aa: CASSSWDRGQDTQYF